This T cell receptor (beta chain) is from a study of cytomegalovirus exposure and HLA in healthy donors. Study outcomes and limitations: The classifier reportedly diagnosed cytomegalovirus status with high sensitivity and specificity. In a later analysis, TCR beta V- and J-gene trimming was associated with a missense DCLRE1C variant.

CDR3 size: 15 residues. V was trimmed by 4 bases and J by 5 bases, leaving 15 bases between them. The germline V gene encodes CDR1 MDHEN and CDR2 SYDVKM. Healthy bone marrow donors made up the donors. Concerning this clone: What it binds is unknown.

The PCR used 60 Vbeta and 13 Jbeta primers. Measured with immunoSEQ multiplex PCR; TCRdb has only the in-frame clones, and not every one. This sample has approximately 170,000 clones, with around four fifths found just once. The source of this sequence is a young man in good health and CMV-seropositive. The J gene is TRBJ1-5, the V gene TRBV28; D may be TRBD1 (6 bases). The sequencing input was PBMCs. The CDR3 bases are TGTGCCAGCAGTTCCCCGGACAGAGCGTATCAGCCCCAGCATTTT. As protein: CASSSPDRAYQPQHF.